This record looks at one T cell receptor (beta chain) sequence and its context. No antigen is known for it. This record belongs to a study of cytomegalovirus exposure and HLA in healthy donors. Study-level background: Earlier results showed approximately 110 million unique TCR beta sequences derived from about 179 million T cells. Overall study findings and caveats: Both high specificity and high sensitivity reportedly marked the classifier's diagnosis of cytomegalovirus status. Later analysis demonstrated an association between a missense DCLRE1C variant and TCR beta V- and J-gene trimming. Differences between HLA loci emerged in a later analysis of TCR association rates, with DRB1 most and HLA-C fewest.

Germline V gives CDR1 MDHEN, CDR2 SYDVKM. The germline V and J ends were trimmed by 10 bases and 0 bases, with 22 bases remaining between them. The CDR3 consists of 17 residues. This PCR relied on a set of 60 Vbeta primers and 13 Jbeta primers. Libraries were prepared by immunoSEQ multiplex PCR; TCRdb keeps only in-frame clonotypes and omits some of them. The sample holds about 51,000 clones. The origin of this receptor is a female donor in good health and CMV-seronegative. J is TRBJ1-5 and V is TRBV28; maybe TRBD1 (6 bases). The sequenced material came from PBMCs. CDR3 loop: CATGTGKGAYSNQPQHF. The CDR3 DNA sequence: TGTGCCACCGGCACAGGGAAAGGGGCTTATAGCAATCAGCCCCAGCATTTT.